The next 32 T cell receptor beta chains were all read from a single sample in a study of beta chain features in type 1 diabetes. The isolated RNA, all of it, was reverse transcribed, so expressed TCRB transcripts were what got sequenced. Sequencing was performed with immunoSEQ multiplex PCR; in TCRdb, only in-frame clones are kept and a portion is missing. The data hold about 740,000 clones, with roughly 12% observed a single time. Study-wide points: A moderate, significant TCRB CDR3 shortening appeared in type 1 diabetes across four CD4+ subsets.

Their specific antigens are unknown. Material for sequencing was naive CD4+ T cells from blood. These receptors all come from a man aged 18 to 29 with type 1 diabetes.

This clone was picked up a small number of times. CDR3 bases: TGTGCCAGCAGTTTGCGTCAGCGAGCTGGGGCCAACGTCCTGACTTTC. Translation: CASSLRQRAGANVLTF. This rearrangement joins TRBV28 to TRBJ2-6, with no clear D. The V gene's germline CDR1 is MDHEN and CDR2 SYDVKM. V gave up 3 bases and J gave up 2 bases, with 11 bases separating them. This CDR3 spans 16 amino acids.

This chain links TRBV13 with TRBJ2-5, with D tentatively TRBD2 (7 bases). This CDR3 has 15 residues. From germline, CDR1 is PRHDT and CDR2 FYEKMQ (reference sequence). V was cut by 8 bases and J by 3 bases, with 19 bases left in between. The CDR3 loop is CASSGGQGREETQYF. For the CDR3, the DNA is TGTGCCAGCTCCGGGGGGCAGGGTCGGGAAGAGACCCAGTACTTC.

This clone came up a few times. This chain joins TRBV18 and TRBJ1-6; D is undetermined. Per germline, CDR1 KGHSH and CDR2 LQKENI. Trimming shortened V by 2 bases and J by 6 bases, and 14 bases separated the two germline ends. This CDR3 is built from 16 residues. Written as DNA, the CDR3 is TGTGCCAGCTCACCAAGAGATCCTGACCTTAATTCACCCCTCCACTTT. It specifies CASSPRDPDLNSPLHF.

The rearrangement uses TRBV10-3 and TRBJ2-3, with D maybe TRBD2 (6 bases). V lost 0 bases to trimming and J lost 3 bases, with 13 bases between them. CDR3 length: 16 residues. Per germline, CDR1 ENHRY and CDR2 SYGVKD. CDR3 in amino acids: CAISESGPAGTDTQYF. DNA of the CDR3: TGTGCCATCAGTGAGTCGGGACCCGCGGGGACAGATACGCAGTATTTT.

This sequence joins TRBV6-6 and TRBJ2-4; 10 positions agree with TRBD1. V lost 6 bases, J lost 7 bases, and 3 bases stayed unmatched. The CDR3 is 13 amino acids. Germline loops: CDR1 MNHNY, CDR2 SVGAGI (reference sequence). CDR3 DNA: TGTGCCAGCAGCCGGGGACAGGGGAACATTCAGTACTTC. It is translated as CASSRGQGNIQYF.

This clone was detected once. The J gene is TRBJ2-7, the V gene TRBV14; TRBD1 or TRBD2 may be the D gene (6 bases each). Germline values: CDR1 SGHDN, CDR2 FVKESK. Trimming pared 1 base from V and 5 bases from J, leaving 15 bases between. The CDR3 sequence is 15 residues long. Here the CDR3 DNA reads TGTGCCAGCAGCCAAGCGGGGGTTTGGGACAACGAGCAGTACTTC. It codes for CASSQAGVWDNEQYF.

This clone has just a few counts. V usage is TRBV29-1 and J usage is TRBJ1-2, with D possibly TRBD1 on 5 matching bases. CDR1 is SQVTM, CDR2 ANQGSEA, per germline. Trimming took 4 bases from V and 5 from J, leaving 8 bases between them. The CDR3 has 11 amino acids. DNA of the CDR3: TGCAGCGTTGGGGACCAATATGGCTACACCTTC. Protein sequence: CSVGDQYGYTF.

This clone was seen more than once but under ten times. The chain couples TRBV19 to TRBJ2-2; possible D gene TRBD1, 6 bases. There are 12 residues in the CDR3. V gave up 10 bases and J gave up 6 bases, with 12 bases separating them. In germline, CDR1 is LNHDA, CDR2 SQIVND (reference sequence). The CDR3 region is CATRDIPGELFF. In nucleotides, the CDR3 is TGTGCCACCCGGGACATCCCCGGGGAGCTGTTTTTT.

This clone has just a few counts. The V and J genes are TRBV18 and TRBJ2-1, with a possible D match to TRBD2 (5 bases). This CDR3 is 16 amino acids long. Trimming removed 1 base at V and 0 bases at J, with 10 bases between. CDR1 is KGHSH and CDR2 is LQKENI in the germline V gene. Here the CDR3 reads CASSPQLVSSYNEQFF. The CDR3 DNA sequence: TGTGCCAGCTCACCACAACTAGTGAGCTCCTACAATGAGCAGTTCTTC.

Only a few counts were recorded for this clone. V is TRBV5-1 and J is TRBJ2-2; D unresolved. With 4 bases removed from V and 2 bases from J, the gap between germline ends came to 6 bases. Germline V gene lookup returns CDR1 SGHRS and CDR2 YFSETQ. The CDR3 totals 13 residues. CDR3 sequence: CASSIGNTGELFF. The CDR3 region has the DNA TGCGCCAGCAGCATAGGAAACACCGGGGAGCTGTTTTTT.

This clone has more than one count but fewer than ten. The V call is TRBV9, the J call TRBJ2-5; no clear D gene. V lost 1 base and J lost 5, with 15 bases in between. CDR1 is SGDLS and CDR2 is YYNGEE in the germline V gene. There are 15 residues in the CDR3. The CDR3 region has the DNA TGTGCCAGCAGCGTAACGTTAGGAGTTAGGGAGACCCAGTACTTC. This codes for CASSVTLGVRETQYF.

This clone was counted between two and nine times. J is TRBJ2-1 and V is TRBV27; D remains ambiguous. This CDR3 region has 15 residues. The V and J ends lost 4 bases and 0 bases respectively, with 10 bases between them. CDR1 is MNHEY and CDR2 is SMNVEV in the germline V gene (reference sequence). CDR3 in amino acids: CASSSDLYSYNEQFF. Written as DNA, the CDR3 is TGTGCCAGCAGTTCAGACCTATACTCCTACAATGAGCAGTTCTTC.

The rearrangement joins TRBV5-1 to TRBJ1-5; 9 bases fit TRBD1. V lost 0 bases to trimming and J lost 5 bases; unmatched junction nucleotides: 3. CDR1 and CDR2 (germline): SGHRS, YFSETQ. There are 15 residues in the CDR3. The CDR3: CASSLEGQGHQPQHF. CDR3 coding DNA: TGCGCCAGCAGCTTGGAGGGACAGGGTCATCAGCCCCAGCATTTT.

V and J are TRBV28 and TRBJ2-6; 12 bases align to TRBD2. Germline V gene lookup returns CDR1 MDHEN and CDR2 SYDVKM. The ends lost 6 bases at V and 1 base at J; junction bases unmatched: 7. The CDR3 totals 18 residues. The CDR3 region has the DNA TGTGCCAGCAGCCGATCTAGCGGGGGGGCTTCTGGGGCCAACGTCCTGACTTTC. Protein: CASSRSSGGASGANVLTF.

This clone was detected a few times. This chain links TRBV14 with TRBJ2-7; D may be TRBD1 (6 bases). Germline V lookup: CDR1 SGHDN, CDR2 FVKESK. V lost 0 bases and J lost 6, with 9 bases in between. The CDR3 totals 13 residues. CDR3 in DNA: TGTGCCAGCAGCCAAGATTCCAGGGGCGAGCAGTACTTC. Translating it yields CASSQDSRGEQYF.

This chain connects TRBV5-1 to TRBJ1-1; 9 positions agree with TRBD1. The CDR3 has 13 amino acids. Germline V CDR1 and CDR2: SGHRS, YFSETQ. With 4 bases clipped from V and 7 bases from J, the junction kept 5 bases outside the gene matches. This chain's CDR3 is CASSLTGQGEAFF. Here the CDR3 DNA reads TGCGCCAGCAGCCTTACGGGACAGGGTGAAGCTTTCTTT.

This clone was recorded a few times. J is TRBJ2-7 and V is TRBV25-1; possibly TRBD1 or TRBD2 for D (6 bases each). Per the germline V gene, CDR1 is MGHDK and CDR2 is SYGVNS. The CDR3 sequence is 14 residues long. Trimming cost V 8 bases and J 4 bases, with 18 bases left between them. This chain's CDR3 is CASQPGGWRYEQYF. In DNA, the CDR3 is TGTGCCAGCCAGCCCGGGGGCTGGCGTTACGAGCAGTACTTC.

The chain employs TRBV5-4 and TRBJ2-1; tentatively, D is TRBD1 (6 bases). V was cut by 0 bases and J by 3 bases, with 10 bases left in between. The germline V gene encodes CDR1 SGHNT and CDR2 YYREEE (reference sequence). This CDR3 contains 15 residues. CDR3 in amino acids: CASSLGQERYNEQFF. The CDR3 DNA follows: TGTGCCAGCAGCTTGGGACAGGAGCGCTACAATGAGCAGTTCTTC. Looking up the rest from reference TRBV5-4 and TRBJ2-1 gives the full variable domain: ETGVTQSPTHLIKTRGQQVTLRCSSQSGHNTVSWYQQALGQGPQFIFQYYREEENGRGNFPPRFSGLQFPNYSSELNVNALELDDSALYLCASSLGQERYNEQFFGPGTRLTVL.

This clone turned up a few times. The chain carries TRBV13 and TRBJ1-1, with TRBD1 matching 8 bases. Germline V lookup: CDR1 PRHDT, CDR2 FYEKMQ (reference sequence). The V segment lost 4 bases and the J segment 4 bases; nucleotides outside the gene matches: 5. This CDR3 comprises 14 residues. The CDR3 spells CASSSTGGVTEAFF. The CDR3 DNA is TGTGCCAGCAGCTCCACAGGGGGTGTCACTGAAGCTTTCTTT.

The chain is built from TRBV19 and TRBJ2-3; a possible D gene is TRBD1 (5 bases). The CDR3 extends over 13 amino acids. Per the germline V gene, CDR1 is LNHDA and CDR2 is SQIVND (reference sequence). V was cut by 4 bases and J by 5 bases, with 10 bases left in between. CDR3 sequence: CASSNRFGDTQYF. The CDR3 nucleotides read TGTGCCAGTAGTAACAGGTTCGGAGATACGCAGTATTTT.

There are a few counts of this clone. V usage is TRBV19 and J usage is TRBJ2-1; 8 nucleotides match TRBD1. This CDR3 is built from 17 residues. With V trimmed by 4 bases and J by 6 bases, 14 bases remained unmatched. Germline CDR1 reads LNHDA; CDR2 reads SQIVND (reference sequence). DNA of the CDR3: TGTGCCAGTAGTAAGGTCCAGGGGGCCTTAGGTGGCAATGAGCAGTTCTTC. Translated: CASSKVQGALGGNEQFF.

The CDR3 sequence: CASSPGGNPNYGYTF. As DNA, the CDR3 is TGTGCCAGCAGCCCCGGGGGGAATCCTAACTATGGCTACACCTTC. The gene calls are TRBV7-2 and TRBJ1-2; tentatively, D is TRBD1 (5 bases). Trimming removed 5 bases at V and 0 bases at J, with 13 bases between. There are 15 residues in the CDR3. The germline V gene has CDR1 SGHTA and CDR2 FQGNSA.

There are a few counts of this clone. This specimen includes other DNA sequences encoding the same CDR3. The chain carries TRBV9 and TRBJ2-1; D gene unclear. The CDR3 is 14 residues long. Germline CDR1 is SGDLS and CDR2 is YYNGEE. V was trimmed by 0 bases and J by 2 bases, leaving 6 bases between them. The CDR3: CASSVGVPYNEQFF. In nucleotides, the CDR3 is TGTGCCAGCAGCGTAGGGGTCCCCTACAATGAGCAGTTCTTC.

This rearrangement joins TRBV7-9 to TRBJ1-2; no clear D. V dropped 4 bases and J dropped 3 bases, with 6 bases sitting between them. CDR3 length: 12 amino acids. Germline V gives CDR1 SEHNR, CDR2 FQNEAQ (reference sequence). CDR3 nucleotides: TGTGCCAGCAGCTCTGATTACTATGGCTACACCTTC. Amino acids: CASSSDYYGYTF.

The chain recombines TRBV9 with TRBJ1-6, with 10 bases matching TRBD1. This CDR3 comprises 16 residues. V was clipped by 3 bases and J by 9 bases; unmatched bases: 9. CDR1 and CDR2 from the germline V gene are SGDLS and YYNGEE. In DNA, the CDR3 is TGTGCCAGCAGCGCTCCCGGGACAGGGGCTTCTTCACCCCTCCACTTT. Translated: CASSAPGTGASSPLHF.

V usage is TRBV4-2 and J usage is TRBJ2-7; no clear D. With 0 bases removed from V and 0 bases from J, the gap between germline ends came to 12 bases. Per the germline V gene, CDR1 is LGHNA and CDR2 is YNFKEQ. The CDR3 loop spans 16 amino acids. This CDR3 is CASSQDSIGDSYEQYF. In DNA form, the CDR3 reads TGTGCCAGCAGCCAAGATTCGATTGGGGACTCCTACGAGCAGTACTTC.

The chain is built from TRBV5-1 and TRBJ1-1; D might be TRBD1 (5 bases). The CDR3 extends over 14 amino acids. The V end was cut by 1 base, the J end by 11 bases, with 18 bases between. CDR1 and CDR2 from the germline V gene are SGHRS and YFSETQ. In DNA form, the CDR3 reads TGCGCCAGCAGCTTGCTGGCAGCCGGAGGGGATGCTTTCTTT. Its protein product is CASSLLAAGGDAFF.

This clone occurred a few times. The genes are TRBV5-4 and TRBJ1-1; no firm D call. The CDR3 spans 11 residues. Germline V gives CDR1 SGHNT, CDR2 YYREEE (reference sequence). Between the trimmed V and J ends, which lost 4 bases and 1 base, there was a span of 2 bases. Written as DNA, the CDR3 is TGTGCCAGCAGCCGGAACACTGAAGCTTTCTTT. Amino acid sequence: CASSRNTEAFF.

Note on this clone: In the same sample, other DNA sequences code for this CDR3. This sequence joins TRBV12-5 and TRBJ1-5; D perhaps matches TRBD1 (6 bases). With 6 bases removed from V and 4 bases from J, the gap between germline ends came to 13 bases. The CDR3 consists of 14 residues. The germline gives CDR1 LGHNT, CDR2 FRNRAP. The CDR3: CASGAGQGNQPQHF. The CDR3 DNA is TGTGCTAGTGGGGCCGGGCAGGGGAATCAGCCCCAGCATTTT.

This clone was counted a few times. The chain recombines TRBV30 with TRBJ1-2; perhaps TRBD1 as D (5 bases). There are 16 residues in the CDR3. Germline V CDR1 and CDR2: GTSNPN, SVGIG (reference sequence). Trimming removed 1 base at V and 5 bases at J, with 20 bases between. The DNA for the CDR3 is TGTGCCTGGAGTGACCCGGGACTCACTTTGCGGTATGGCTACACCTTC. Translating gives CAWSDPGLTLRYGYTF.

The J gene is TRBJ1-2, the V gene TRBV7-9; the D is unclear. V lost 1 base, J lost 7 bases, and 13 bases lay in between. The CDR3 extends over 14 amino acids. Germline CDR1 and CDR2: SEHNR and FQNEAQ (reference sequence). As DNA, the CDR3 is TGTGCCAGCAGCTTAGGTTCTCCCTCCAGTGGCTACACCTTC. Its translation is CASSLGSPSSGYTF.

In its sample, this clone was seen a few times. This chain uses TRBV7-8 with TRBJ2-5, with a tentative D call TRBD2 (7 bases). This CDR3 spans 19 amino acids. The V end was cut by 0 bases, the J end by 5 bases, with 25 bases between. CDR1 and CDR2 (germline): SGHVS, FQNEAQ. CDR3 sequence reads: CASSLAGPTWEGGKETQYF. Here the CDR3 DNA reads TGTGCCAGCAGCTTAGCGGGGCCCACTTGGGAGGGGGGAAAGGAGACCCAGTACTTC.